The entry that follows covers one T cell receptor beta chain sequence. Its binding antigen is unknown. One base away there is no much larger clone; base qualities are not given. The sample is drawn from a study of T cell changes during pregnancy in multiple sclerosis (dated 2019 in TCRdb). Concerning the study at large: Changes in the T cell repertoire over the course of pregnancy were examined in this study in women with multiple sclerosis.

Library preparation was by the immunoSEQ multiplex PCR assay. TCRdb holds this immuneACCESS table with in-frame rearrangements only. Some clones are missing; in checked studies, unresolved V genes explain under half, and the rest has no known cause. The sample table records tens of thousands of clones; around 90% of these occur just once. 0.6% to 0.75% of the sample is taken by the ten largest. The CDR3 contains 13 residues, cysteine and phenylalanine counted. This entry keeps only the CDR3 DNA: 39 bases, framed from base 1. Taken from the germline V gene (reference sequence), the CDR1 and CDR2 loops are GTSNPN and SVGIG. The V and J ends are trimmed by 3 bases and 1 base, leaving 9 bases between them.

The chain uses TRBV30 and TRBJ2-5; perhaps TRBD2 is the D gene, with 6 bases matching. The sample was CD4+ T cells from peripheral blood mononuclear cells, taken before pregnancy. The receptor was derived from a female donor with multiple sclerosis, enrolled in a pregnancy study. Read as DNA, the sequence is TGTGCCTGGAGCGCGGGAACCCAAGAGACCCAGTACTTC. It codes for CAWSAGTQETQYF.